This T cell receptor beta chain is drawn from a study of T cell changes during pregnancy in multiple sclerosis (dated by TCRdb to about 2019). In the study overall: The study examined how the T cell repertoire changed over the course of pregnancy in women with multiple sclerosis.

The library was made by the immunoSEQ multiplex PCR assay. TCRdb limited this immuneACCESS table to in-frame rearrangements with V and J called. A share of clones is missing; checked studies link under half to unresolved V genes, and the rest is unexplained. For this sample the table gives roughly 110,000 clones, of which roughly 90% were detected only once. The ten largest clones take up around 0.8% of the sample. From the cysteine up to the phenylalanine, the CDR3 has a length of 16 residues. Only CDR3 DNA remains: 48 bases, in frame from the first base. Trimmed from V: 2 bases; trimmed from J: 5 bases; junction bases lacking a gene match: 8. CDR1 and CDR2 were assigned from the germline V gene as LGHNA and YNFKEQ. A remark on this clone: Its binding antigen is unknown. No clone much larger than this one lies a single base away; base qualities are absent.

The TCR was taken from a female donor in good health, enrolled as a control in a pregnancy study. This specimen consisted of peripheral blood, obtained in the third trimester of pregnancy. The chain was built from TRBV4-2 and TRBJ1-4, with TRBD1 matching 7 junction bases. The DNA sequence is as follows: TGTGCCAGCAGCCAACGCTCCGGGACAGAAAATGAAAAACTGTTTTTT. Translated, it gives CASSQRSGTENEKLFF.